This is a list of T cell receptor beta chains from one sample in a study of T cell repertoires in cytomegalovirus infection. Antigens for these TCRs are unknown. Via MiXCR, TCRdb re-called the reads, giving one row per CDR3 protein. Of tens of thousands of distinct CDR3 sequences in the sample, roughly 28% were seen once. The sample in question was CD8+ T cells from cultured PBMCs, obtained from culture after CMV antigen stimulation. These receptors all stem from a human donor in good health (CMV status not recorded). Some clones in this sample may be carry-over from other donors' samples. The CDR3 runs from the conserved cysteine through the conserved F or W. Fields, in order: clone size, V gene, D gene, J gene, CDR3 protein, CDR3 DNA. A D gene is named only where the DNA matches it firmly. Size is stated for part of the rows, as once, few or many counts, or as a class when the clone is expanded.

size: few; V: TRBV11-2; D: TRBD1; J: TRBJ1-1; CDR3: CASSGGTGWDTEAFF; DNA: TGTGCCAGCAGCGGAGGGACAGGTTGGGACACTGAAGCTTTCTTT
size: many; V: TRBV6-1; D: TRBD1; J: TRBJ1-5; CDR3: CASSSVLRDRGNQPQHF; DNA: TGTGCCAGCAGCTCCGTTCTCCGGGACAGGGGGAATCAGCCCCAGCATTTT
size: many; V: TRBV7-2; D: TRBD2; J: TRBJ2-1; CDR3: CASSWLADFYNEQFF; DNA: TGTGCCAGCAGCTGGCTAGCGGACTTTTACAATGAGCAGTTCTTC
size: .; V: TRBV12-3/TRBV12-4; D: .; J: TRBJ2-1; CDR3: CASSLEGGEGEQFF; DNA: TGTGCCAGCAGTTTAGAAGGGGGGGAAGGTGAGCAGTTCTTC
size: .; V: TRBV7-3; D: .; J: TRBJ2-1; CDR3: CAILIQGYNEQFF; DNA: TGTGCCATCCTAATTCAGGGGTACAATGAGCAGTTCTTC
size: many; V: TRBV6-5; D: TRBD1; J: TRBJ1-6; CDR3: CASSRQGTSYNSPLHF; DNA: TGTGCCAGCAGTCGACAGGGGACCTCCTATAATTCACCCCTCCACTTT
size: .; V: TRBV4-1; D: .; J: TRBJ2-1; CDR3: CASSQDFTYNEQFF; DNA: TGCGCCAGCAGCCAAGATTTCACTTACAATGAGCAGTTCTTC
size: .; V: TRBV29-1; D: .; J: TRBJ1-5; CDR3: CSVHIAWTASNQPQHF; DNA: TGCAGCGTTCATATAGCATGGACAGCGAGCAATCAGCCCCAGCATTTT
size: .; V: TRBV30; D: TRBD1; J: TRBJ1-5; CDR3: CAWNGGTVGQPQHF; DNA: TGTGCCTGGAATGGTGGGACAGTGGGTCAGCCCCAGCATTTT
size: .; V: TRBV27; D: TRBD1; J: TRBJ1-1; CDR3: CASSLSTGLNTEAFF; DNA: TGTGCCAGCAGTCTCTCGACAGGGCTAAACACTGAAGCTTTCTTT
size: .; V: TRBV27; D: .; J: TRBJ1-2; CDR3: CASTTSRVTNYGYTF; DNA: TGTGCCAGCACCACCTCAAGGGTGACTAACTATGGCTACACCTTC
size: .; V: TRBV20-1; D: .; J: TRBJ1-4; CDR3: CSARDSGTFNEKLFF; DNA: TGCAGTGCTAGAGATTCGGGCACTTTTAATGAAAAACTGTTTTTT
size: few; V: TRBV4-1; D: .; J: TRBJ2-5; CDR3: CASALYLESWETQYF; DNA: TGCGCCAGCGCCTTATACTTGGAGTCATGGGAGACCCAGTACTTC
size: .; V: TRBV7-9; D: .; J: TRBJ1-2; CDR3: CASSLARKDYGYTF; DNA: TGTGCCAGCAGCTTAGCTAGGAAGGACTATGGCTACACCTTC
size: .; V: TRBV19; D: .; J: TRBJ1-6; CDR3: CASSIKVGIDNSPLHF; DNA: TGTGCCAGTAGTATTAAAGTGGGGATTGATAATTCACCCCTCCACTTT
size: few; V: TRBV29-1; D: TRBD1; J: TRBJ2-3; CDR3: CSVEDPGQGGRWTQYF; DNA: TGCAGCGTTGAAGATCCCGGACAGGGGGGGAGATGGACGCAGTATTTT
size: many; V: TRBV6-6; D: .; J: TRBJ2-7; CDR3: CASSYSTTYEQYF; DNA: TGTGCCAGCAGTTACTCGACCACCTACGAGCAGTACTTC
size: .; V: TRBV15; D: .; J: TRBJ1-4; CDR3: CATSRDPLNPAPNEKLFF; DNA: TGTGCCACCAGCAGAGATCCCCTCAATCCCGCCCCTAATGAAAAACTGTTTTTT
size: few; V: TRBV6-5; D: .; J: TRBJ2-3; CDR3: CASKSSFGSTDTQYF; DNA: TGTGCCAGCAAGTCTAGTTTCGGGAGCACAGATACGCAGTATTTT